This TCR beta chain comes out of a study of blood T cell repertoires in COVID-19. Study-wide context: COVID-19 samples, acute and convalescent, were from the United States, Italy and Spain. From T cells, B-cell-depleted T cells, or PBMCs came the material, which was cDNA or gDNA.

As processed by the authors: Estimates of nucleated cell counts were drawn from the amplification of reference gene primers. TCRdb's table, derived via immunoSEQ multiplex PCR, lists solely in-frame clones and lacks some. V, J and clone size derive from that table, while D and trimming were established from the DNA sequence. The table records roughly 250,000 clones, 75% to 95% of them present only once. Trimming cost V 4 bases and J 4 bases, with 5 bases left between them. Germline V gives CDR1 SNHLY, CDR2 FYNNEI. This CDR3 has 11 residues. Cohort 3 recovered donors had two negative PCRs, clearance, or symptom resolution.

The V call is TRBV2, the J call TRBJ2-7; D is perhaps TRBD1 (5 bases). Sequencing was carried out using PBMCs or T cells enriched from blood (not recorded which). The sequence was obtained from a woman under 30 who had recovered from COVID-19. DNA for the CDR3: TGTGCCAGCAGTGCAGGGTACGAGCAGTACTTC. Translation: CASSAGYEQYF.